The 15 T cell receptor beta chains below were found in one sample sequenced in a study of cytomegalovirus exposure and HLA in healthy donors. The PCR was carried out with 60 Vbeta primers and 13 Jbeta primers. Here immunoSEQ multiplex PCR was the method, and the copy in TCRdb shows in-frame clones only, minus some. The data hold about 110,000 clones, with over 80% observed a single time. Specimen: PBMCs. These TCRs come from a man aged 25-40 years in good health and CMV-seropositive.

CDR3 sequence: CASSLGQANNSPLHF. The CDR3 DNA reads as TGTGCCAGCAGCTTAGGACAGGCGAATAATTCACCCCTCCACTTT. The chain carries TRBV7-2 and TRBJ1-6; D is perhaps TRBD1 (6 bases). The germline V gene has CDR1 SGHTA and CDR2 FQGNSA. CDR3 size: 15 residues. The ends were cut back, 1 base at V and 5 bases at J, with 9 bases in the middle.

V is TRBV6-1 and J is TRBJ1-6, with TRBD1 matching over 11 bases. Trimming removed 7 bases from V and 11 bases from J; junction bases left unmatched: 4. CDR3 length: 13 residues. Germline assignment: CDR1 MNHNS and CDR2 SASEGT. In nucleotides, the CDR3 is TGTGCCAGCACCGGGACAGGGGGGACACCCCTCCACTTT. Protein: CASTGTGGTPLHF.

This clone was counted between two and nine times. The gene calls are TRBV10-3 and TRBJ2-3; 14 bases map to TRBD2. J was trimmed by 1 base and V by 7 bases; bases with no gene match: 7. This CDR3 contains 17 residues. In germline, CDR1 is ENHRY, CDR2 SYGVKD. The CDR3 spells CAIKPTSGRVGTDTQYF. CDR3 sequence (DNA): TGTGCCATCAAGCCGACTAGCGGGAGGGTTGGCACAGATACGCAGTATTTT.

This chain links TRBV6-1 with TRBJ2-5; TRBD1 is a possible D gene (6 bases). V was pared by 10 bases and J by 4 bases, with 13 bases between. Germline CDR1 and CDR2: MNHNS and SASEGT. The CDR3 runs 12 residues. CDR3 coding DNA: TGTGCCACCGGCAGGGGCGGAGAGACCCAGTACTTC. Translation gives CATGRGGETQYF.

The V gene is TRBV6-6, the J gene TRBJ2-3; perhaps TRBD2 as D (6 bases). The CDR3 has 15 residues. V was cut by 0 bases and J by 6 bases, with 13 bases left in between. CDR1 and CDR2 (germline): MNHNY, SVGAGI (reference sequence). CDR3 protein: CASSYSAGSRDTQYF. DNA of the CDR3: TGTGCCAGCAGTTACTCCGCGGGGTCCAGGGATACGCAGTATTTT.

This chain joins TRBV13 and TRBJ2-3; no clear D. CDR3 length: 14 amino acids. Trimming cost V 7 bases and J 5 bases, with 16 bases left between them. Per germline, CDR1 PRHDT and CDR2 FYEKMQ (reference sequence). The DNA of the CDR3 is TGTGCCAGCACCTACCCCGCGGTGGGAGATACGCAGTATTTT. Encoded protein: CASTYPAVGDTQYF.

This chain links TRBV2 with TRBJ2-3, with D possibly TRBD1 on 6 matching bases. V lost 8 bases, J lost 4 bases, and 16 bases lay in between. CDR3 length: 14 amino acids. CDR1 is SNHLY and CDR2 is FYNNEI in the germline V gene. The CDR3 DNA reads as TGTGCCAGCCGGGACAAGACCCTCCCAGATACGCAGTATTTT. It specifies CASRDKTLPDTQYF. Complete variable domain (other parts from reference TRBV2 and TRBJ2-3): EPEVTQTPSHQVTQMGQEVILRCVPISNHLYFYWYRQILGQKVEFLVSFYNNEISEKSEIFDDQFSVERPDGSNFTLKIRSTKLEDSAMYFCASRDKTLPDTQYFGPGTRLTVL.

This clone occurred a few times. CDR3 DNA: TGTGCCAGCAGCCCCGTGGGTAGCGGGGCATCCTACGAGCAGTACTTC. Protein product: CASSPVGSGASYEQYF. The rearrangement links TRBV5-6 to TRBJ2-7; TRBD2 matches 8 bases. The CDR3 has 16 residues. Looked up from germline, CDR1 is SGHDT and CDR2 is YYEEEE. J gave up 1 base and V 4 bases, and 10 bases lay outside the gene matches.

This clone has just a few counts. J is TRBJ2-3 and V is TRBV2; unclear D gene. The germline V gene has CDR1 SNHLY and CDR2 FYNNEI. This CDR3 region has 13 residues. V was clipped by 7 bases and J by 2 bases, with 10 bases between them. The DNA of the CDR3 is TGTGCCAGCATTTACGACTTCACAGATACGCAGTATTTT. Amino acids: CASIYDFTDTQYF.

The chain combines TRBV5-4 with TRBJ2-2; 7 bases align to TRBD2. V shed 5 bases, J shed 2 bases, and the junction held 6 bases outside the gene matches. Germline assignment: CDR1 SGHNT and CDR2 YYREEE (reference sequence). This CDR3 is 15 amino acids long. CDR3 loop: CASSPGLPNTGELFF. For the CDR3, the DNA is TGTGCCAGCAGTCCGGGACTACCAAACACCGGGGAGCTGTTTTTT.

The CDR3 here is CASSSQGGRGNTGELFF. In DNA form, the CDR3 reads TGTGCCAGCAGCTCACAGGGGGGTCGGGGGAACACCGGGGAGCTGTTTTTT. The V call is TRBV5-4, the J call TRBJ2-2; the match to TRBD1 covers 8 bases. CDR3 length: 17 residues. J was trimmed by 1 base and V by 3 bases; bases with no gene match: 8. Germline lookup yields CDR1 SGHNT and CDR2 YYREEE (reference sequence).

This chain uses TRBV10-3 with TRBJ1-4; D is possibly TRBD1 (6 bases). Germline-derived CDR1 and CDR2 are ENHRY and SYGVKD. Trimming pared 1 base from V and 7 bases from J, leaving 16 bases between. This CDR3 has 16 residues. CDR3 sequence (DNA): TGTGCCATCAGTGAGTTCGACAGGAACTTGGGTGAAAAACTGTTTTTT. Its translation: CAISEFDRNLGEKLFF.

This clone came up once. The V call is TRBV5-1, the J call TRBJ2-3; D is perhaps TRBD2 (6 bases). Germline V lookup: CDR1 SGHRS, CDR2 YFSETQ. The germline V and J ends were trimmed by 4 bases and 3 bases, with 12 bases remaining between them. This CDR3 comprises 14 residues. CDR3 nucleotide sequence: TGCGCCAGCAGCGCCGAAGGGAGGACAGATACGCAGTATTTT. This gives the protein CASSAEGRTDTQYF.

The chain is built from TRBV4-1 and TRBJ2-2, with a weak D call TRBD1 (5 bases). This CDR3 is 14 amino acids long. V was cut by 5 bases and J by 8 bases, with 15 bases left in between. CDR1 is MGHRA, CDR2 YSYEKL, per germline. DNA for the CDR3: TGCGCCAGCAGCACCCGACAGATTACAGGGGAGCTGTTTTTT. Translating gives CASSTRQITGELFF.

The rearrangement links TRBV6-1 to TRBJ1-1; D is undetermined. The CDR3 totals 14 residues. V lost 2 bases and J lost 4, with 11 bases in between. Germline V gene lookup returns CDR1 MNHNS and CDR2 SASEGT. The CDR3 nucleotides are TGTGCCAGCAGTGAACAACCCCGGGGCACTGAAGCTTTCTTT. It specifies CASSEQPRGTEAFF.